This TCR beta chain was identified during a study of shared clonotypes between healthy human individuals. Study-level background: Plates per donor: three CD4 naive, three CD4 memory, two CD8 naive, one CD8 memory.

Germline CDR1 MNHEY, CDR2 SMNVEV (reference sequence). Trimming removed 1 base from V and 4 bases from J, with 14 bases in between. The CDR3 loop spans 16 amino acids. Deep was the level used in running the assay. TCRdb's copy holds only in-frame clones and misses some; the assay was immunoSEQ multiplex PCR. The sample has roughly 2.2 million clones, less than 95% seen once; the top ten hold around 0.35%. V usage is TRBV27 and J usage is TRBJ2-1, with D perhaps TRBD2 (6 bases). The sequence derives from a man younger than 35 in good health. Some clones in this sample may be carry-over from other donors' samples. The material sequenced was naive CD4+ T cells from PBMCs. Subset meaning: CD45RA+ positively selected. Here the CDR3 DNA reads TGTGCCAGCAGTTTATGGAATCGGGAGAGGTACAATGAGCAGTTCTTC. Translating gives CASSLWNRERYNEQFF.